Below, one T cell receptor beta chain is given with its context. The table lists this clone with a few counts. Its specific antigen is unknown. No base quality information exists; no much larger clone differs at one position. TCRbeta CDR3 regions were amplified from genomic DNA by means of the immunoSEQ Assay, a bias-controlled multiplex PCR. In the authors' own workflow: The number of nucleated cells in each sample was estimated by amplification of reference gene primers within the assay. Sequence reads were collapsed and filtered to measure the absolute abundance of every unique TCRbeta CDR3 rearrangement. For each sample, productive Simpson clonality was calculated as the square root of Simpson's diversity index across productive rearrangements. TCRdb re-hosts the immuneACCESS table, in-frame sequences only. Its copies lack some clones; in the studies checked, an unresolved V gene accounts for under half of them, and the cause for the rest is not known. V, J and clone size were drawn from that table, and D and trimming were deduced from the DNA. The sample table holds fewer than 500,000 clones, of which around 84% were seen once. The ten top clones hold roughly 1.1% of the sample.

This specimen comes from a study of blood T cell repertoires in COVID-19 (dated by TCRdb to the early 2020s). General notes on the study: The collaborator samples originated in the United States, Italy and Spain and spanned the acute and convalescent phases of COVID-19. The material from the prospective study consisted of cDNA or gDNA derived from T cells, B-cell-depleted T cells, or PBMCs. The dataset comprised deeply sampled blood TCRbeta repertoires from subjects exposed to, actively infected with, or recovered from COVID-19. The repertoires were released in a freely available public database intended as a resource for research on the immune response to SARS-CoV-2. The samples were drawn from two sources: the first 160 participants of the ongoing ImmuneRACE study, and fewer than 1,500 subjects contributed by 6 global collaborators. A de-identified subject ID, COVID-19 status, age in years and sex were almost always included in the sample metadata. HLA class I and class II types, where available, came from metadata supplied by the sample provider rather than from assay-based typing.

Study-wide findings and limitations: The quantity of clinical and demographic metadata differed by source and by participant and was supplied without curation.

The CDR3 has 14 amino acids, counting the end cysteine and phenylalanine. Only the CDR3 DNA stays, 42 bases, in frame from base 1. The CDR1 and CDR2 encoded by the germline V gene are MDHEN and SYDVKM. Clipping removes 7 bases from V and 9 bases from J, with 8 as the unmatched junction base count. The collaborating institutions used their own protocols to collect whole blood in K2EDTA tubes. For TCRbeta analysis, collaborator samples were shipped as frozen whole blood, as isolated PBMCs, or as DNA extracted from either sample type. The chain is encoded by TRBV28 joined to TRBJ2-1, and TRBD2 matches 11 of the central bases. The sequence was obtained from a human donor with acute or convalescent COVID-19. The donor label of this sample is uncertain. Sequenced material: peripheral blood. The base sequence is TGTGCCAGCATTCTTAGCGGGGGGGCCGCTGAGCAGTTCTTC. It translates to CASILSGGAAEQFF.